This T cell receptor beta chain stems from a study of T-cell reconstitution after alpha-beta-depleted transplantation in children. Notes on the study in general: Fresh T-cell production supplied most of the T-cell counts and diversity seen one year after transplant.

Unique molecular identifiers were incorporated into the prepared TCRbeta library. Using its own MiXCR run on the PCR reads, TCRdb lists one record per CDR3 protein. The sample has hundreds of thousands of distinct CDR3 sequences, roughly 26% seen once. Remarks on this clonotype: Antigen: not known.

The specimen comprised PBMCs, sampled before TCRalphabeta/CD19-depleted stem cell transplant. This sequence originates from a girl aged 2-9 years with Fanconi anemia, due to receive a stem cell transplant.

The CDR3 DNA reads as TGTGCCAGCAGCTTGGCGGGCAGTGCTAACTATGGCTACACCTTC. This gives the protein CASSLAGSANYGYTF. The chain employs TRBV5-4 and TRBJ1-2; no definite D call. Trimming stripped 0 bases from V and 0 bases from J, with 9 bases between. The CDR3 spans 15 residues. Germline CDR1 reads SGHNT; CDR2 reads YYREEE (reference sequence).